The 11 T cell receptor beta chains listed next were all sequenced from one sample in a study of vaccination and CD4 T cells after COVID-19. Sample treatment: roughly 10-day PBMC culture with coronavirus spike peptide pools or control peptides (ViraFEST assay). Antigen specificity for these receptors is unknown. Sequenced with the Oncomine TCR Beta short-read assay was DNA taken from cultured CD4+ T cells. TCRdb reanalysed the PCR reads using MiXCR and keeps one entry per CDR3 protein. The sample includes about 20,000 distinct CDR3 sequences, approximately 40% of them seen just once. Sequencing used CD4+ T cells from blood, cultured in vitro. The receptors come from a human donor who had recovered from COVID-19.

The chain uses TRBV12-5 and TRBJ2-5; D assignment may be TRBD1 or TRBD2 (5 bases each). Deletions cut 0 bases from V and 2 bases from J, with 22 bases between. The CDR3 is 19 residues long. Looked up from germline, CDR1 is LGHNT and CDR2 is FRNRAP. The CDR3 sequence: CASGLVLFGLGRKQETQYF. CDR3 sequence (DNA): TGTGCTAGTGGTTTGGTCTTATTTGGGTTGGGACGGAAACAAGAGACCCAGTACTTC.

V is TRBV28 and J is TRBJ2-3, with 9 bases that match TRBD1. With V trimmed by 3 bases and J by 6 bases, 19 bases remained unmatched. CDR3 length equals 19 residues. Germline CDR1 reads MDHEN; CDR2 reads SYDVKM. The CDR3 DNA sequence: TGTGCCAGCAGTTTTGGAGTCCTAGGACAGGGGAGCGCAGTCGATACGCAGTATTTT. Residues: CASSFGVLGQGSAVDTQYF. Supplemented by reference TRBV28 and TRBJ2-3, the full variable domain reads DVKVTQSSRYLVKRTGEKVFLECVQDMDHENMFWYRQDPGLGLRLIYFSYDVKMKEKGDIPEGYSVSREKKERFSLILESASTNQTSMYLCASSFGVLGQGSAVDTQYFGPGTRLTVL.

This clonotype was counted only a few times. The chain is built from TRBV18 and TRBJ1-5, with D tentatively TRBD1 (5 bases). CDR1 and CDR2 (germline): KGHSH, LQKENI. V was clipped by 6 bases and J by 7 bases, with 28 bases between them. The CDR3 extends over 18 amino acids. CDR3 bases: TGTGCCAGCTCTTCCAGGATGGGGGTTCCGAACCGAGGGCAGCCCCAGCATTTT. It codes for CASSSRMGVPNRGQPQHF.

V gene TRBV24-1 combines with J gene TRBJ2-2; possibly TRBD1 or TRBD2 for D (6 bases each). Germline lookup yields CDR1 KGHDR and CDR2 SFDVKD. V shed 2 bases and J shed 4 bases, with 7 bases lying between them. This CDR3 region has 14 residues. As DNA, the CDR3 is TGTGCCACCAGTGATTGGGGGGCCACCGGGGAGCTGTTTTTT. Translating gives CATSDWGATGELFF.

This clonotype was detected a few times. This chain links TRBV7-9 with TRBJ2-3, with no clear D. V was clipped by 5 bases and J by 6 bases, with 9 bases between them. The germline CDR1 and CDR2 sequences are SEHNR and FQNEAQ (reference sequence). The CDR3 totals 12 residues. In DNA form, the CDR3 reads TGTGCCAGCAGCGTAGATCTTGATACGCAGTATTTT. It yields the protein CASSVDLDTQYF.

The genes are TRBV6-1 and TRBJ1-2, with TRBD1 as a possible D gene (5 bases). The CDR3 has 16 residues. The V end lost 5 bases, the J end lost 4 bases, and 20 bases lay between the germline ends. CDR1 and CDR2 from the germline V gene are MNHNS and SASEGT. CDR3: CASSQNTGASGYGYTF. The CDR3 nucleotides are TGTGCCAGCAGTCAAAATACCGGGGCCAGTGGCTATGGCTACACCTTC.

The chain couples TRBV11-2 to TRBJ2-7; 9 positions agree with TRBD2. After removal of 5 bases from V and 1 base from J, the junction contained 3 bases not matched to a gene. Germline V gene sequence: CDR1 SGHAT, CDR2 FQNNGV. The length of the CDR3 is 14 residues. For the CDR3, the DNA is TGTGCCAGCAGCCCGACTAGCGGTTCCTACGAGCAGTACTTC. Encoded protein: CASSPTSGSYEQYF. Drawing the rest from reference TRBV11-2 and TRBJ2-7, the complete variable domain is EAGVAQSPRYKIIEKRQSVAFWCNPISGHATLYWYQQILGQGPKLLIQFQNNGVVDDSQLPKDRFSAERLKGVDSTLKIQPAKLEDSAVYLCASSPTSGSYEQYFGPGTRLTVT.

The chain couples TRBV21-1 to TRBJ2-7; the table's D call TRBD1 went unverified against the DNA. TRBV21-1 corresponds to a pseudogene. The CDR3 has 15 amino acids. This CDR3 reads CASSKGRGPPHEQYF. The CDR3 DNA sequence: TGTGCCAGCAGCAAAGGTCGGGGCCCCCCCCACGAGCAGTACTTC.

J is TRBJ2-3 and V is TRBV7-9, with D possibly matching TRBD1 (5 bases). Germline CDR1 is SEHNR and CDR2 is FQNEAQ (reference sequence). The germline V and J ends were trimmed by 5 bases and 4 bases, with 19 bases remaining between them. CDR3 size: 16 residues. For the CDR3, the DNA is TGTGCCAGCAGCCCGAGGACATCCGCATGGGCAGATACGCAGTATTTT. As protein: CASSPRTSAWADTQYF.

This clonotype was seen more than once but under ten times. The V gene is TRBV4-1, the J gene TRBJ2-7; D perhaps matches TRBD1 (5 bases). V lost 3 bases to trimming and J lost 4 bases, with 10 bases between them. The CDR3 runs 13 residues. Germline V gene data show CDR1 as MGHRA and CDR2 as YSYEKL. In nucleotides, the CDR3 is TGCGCCAGCAGCCAGCAGGGCTCTTACGAGCAGTACTTC. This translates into CASSQQGSYEQYF.

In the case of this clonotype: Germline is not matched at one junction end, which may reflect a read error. In DNA form, the CDR3 reads TGCGCCAGCAGGCCGGGACAGGGGGCGCGCGAGCAGTACTTC. Protein sequence: CASRPGQGAREQYF. The rearrangement joins TRBV6-1 to TRBJ2-7; TRBD1 matches 12 bases. The CDR3 runs to 14 residues. Per the germline V gene, CDR1 is MNHNS and CDR2 is SASEGT.